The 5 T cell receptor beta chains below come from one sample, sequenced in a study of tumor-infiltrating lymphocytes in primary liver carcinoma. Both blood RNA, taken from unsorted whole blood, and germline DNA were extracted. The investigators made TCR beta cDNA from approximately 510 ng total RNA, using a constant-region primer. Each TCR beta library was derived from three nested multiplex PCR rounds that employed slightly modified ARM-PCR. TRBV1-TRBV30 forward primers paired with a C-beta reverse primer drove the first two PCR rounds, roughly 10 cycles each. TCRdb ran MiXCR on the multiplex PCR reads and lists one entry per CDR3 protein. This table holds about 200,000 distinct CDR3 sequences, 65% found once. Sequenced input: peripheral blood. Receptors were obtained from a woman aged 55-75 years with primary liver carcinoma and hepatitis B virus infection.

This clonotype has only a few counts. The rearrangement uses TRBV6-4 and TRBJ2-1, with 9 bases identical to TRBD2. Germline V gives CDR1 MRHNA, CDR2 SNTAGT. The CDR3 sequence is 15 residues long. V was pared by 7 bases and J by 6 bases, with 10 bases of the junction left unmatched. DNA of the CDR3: TGTGCCAGCACGGGGGTTAGCGGGAGAGTCAATGAGCAGTTCTTC. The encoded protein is CASTGVSGRVNEQFF.

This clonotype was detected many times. The CDR3 coding sequence is TGTGCCAGCAGTTACCGGGAGGGCAGCTACGAGCAGTACTTC. Protein: CASSYREGSYEQYF. J is TRBJ2-7 and V is TRBV6-6, with 8 nucleotides matching TRBD2. The V segment lost 2 bases and the J segment 3 bases; nucleotides outside the gene matches: 3. Germline V lookup: CDR1 MNHNY, CDR2 SVGAGI (reference sequence). This CDR3 spans 14 amino acids.

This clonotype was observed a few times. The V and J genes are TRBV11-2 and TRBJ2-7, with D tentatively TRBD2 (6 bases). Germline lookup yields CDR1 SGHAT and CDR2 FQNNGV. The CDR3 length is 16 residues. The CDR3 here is CTSSLAYTGHPYEQYF. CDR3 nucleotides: TGTACTAGCAGCTTAGCCTATACTGGACACCCTTACGAGCAGTACTTC. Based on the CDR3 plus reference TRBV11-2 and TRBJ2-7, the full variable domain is EAGVAQSPRYKIIEKRQSVAFWCNPISGHATLYWYQQILGQGPKLLIQFQNNGVVDDSQLPKDRFSAERLKGVDSTLKIQPAKLEDSAVYLCTSSLAYTGHPYEQYFGPGTRLTVT.

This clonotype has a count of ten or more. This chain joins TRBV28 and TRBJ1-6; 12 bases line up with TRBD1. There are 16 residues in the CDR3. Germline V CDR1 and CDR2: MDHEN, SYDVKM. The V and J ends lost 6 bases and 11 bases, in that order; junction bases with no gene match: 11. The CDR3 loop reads CASRDSGTGGRAPLHF. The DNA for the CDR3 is TGTGCCAGCAGGGATTCCGGGACAGGGGGCAGGGCACCCCTCCACTTT.

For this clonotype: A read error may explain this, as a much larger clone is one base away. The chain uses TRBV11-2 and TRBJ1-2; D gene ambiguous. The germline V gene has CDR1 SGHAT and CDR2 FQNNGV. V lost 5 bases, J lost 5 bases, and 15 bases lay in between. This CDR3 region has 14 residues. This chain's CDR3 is CASSPKAGPYGYTF. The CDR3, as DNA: TGTGCCAGCAGCCCAAAGGCAGGACCGTATGGCTACACCTTC.